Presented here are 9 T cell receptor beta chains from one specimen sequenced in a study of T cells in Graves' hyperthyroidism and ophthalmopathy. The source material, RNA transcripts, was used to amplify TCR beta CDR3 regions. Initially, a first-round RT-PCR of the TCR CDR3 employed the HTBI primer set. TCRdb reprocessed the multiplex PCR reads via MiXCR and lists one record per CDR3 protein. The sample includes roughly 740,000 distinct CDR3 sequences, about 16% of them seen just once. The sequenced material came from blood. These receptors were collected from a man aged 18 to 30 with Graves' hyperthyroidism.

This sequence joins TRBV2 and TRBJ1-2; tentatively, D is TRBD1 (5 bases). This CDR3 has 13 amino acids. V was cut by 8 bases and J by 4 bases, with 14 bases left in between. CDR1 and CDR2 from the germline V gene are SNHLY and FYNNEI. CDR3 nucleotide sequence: TGTGCCAGCGCGAGGGGCGCCCTCTATGGCTACACCTTC. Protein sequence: CASARGALYGYTF.

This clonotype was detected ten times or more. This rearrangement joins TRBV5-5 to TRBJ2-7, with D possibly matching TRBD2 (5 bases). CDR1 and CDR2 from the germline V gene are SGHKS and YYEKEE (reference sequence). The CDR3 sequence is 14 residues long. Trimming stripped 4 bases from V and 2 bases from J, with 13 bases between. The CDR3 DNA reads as TGTGCCAGCAGCCCCGAGCCCGGGGCCTACGAGCAGTACTTC. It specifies CASSPEPGAYEQYF.

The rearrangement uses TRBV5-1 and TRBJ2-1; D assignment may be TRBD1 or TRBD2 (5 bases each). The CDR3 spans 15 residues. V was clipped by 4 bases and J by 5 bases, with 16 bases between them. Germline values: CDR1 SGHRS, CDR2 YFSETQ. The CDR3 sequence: CASSQVGDLDNEQFF. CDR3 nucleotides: TGCGCCAGCAGCCAGGTGGGGGACCTAGACAATGAGCAGTTCTTC.

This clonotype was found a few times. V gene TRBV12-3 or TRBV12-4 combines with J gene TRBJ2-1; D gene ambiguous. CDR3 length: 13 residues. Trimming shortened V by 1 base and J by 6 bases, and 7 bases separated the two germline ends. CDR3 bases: TGTGCCAGCAGTTTAGGCAGCCTCAATGAGCAGTTCTTC. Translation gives CASSLGSLNEQFF.

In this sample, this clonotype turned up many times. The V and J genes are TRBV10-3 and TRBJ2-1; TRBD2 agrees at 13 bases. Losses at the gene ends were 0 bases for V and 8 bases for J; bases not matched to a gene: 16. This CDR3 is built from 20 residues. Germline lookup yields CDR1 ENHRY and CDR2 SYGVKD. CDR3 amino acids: CAISESKGTSGKEPLDEQFF. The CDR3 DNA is TGTGCCATCAGTGAGTCGAAAGGGACTAGCGGGAAAGAACCTCTGGATGAGCAGTTCTTC.

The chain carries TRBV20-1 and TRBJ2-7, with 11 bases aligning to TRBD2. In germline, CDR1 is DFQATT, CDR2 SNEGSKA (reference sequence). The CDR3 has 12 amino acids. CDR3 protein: CSAGLAEYEQYF. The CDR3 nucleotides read TGCAGCGCGGGACTAGCGGAATACGAGCAGTACTTC.

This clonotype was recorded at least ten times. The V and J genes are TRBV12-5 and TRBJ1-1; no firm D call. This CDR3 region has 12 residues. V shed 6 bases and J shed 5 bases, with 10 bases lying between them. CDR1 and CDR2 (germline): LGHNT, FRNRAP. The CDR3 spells CASGLPGTEAFF. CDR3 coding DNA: TGTGCTAGTGGCCTCCCTGGGACTGAAGCTTTCTTT.

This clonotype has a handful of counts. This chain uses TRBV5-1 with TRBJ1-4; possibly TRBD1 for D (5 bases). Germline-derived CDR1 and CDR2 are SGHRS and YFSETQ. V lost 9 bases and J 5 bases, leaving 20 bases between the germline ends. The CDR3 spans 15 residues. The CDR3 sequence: CATAGRPGPNEKLFF. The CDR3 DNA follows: TGCGCCACCGCGGGACGACCGGGGCCGAATGAAAAACTGTTTTTT.

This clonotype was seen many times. CDR3 sequence reads: CASTIPSNYGYTF. The CDR3 DNA reads as TGTGCCAGCACAATACCCAGTAACTATGGCTACACCTTC. The chain employs TRBV28 and TRBJ1-2; D remains unclear. Trimming removed 7 bases from V and 1 base from J, with 10 bases in between. Germline V lookup: CDR1 MDHEN, CDR2 SYDVKM. The CDR3 has 13 amino acids.